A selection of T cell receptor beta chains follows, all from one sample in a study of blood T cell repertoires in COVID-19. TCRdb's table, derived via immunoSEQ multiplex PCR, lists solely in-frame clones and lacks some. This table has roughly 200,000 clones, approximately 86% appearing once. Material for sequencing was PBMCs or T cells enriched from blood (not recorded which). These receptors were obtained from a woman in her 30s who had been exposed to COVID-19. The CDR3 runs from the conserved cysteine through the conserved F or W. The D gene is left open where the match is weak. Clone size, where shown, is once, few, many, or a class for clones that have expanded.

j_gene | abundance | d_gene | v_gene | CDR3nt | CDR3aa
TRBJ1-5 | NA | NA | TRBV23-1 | TGCGCCAGCAGTCAGCACTATCAGCCCCAGCATTTT | CASSQHYQPQHF
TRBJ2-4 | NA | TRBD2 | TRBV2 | TGTGCCAGCAGTGTCCTTCTAGCGGGGTTCAAAAACATTCAGTACTTC | CASSVLLAGFKNIQYF
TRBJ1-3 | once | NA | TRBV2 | TGTGCCAGTCAGGGGAGCTCTGGAAACACCATATATTTT | CASQGSSGNTIYF
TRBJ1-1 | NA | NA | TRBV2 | TGTGCCAGCAGACAGTTTGGATCATCTGAAGCTTTCTTT | CASRQFGSSEAFF
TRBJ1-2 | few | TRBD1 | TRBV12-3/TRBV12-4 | TGTGCCAGCAGTGTACAGGGGGCGGGAGGCTACACCTTC | CASSVQGAGGYTF
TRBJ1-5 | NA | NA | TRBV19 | TGTGCCAGTAGGCCCCACGGGACATCTCGCAATCAGCCCCAGCATTTT | CASRPHGTSRNQPQHF
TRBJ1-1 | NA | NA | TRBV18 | TGTGCCAGCTCAACAAACAGGGACACTGAAGCTTTCTTT | CASSTNRDTEAFF
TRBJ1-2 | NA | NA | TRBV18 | TGTGCCAGCTCACCTACAGAACCTTATGGCTACACCTTC | CASSPTEPYGYTF
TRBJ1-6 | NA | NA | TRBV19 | TGTGCCAGTAGTATATCAGGGGCTTATTCACCCCTCCACTTT | CASSISGAYSPLHF
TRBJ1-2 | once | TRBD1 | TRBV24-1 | TGTGCCACCAGTGATAGACAGGGGAACTATGGCTACACCTTC | CATSDRQGNYGYTF
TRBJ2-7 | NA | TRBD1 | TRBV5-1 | TGCGCCAGCAGCTTGGACCAGGGGGCCTCCTACGAGCAGTACTTC | CASSLDQGASYEQYF
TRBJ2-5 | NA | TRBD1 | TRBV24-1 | TGTGCCACCAGGGACACAGGGGGCCAAGAGACCCAGTACTTC | CATRDTGGQETQYF
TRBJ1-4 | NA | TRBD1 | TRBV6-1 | TGTGCCAGCAGTGAGTGGGACAGGGTTGAAAAACTGTTTTTT | CASSEWDRVEKLFF
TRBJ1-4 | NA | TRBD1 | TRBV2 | TGTGCCAGCAGCGGACAGGGACCCGCAGAAAAACTGTTTTTT | CASSGQGPAEKLFF
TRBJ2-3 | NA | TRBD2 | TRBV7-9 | TGTGCCAGCAGCTTAGGTAGGAGCGGGGGCAACACAGATACGCAGTATTTT | CASSLGRSGGNTDTQYF
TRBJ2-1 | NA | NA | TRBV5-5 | TGTGCCAGCAGCTTCGAACAGCAGGCATATAATGAGCAGTTCTTC | CASSFEQQAYNEQFF
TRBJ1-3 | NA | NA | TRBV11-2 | TGTGCCAGCAGCTTAGGTGGTCGGGGTGACGGAAACACCATATATTTT | CASSLGGRGDGNTIYF
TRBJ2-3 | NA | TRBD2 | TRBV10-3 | TGTGCCATCAGTAACCGGGGGGCTAGCGGGGGCCCTAGCACAGATACGCAGTATTTT | CAISNRGASGGPSTDTQYF
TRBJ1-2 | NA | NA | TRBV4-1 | TGCGCCAGCAGCCAAGATAGCGTCTATGGCTACACCTTC | CASSQDSVYGYTF
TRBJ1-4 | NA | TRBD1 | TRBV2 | TGTGCCAGCAGGGGGACAGGGAAAACCTCCATTAATGAAAAACTGTTTTTT | CASRGTGKTSINEKLFF
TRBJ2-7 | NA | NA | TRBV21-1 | TGTGCCAGCAGCAAAGTGGGGGGACAGGGGGCTAGAAACGAGCAGTACTTC | CASSKVGGQGARNEQYF
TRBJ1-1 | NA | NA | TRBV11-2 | TGTGCCAGCAGCTTACGTCGGGGTCAAGGGCACACTGAAGCTTTCTTT | CASSLRRGQGHTEAFF
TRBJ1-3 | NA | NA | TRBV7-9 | TGTGCCAGCAGCAACCGACAGTTTCCTGGAAACACCATATATTTT | CASSNRQFPGNTIYF
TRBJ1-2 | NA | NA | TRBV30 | TGTGCCTGGACAGGGGCGAAACCCTCTGGGGGCTACACCTTC | CAWTGAKPSGGYTF
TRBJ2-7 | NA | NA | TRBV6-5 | TGTGCCAGCAGTTACTTAGTCGAGCAGTACTTC | CASSYLVEQYF
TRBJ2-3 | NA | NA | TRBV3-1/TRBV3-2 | TGTGCCAGCAGCCAGCGACAGGTCTCACGCACAGATACGCAGTATTTT | CASSQRQVSRTDTQYF
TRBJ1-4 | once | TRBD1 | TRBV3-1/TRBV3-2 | TGTGCCAGCAGCCCACACGGGGACAGGGGGGAAAAACTGTTTTTT | CASSPHGDRGEKLFF
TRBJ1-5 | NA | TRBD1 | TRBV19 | TGTGCCAGTAGTCCCAGCGACAGGGTCCTCTATAGCAATCAGCCCCAGCATTTT | CASSPSDRVLYSNQPQHF
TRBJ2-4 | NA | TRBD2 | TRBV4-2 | TGTGCCAGCAGCCAAGATTCTAGCGGGGTTTATGGCAACATTCAGTACTTC | CASSQDSSGVYGNIQYF
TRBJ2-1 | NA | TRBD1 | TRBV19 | TGTGCCAGTAGCTCGGGACAGGCTCGGCTCAATGAGCAGTTCTTC | CASSSGQARLNEQFF
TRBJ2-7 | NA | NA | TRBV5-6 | TGTGCCAGCAGCTGGACTACATACGAGCAGTACTTC | CASSWTTYEQYF
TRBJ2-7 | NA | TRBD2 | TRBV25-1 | TGTGCCAGCAGTGTAACGGGGGAGGGGATTTACGAGCAGTACTTC | CASSVTGEGIYEQYF
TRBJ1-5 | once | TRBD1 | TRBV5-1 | TGCGCCAGCAGCTTGGACGGCAGGGGGCCGAATCAGCCCCAGCATTTT | CASSLDGRGPNQPQHF
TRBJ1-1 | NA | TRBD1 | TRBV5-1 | TGCGCCAGCTTACAGGGGAGTGAGAACACTGAAGCTTTCTTT | CASLQGSENTEAFF
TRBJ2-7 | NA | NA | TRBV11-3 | TGTGCCAGCAGCCTCCTACAGGGAGCTCCCTACGAGCAGTACTTC | CASSLLQGAPYEQYF
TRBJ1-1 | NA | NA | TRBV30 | TGTGCCTGGAGTCCCCGCACCGGCACTGAAGCTTTCTTT | CAWSPRTGTEAFF
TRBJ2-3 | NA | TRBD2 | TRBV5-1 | TGCGCCAGCAGCTTCGCTAGCGGGGGGCGCACAGATACGCAGTATTTT | CASSFASGGRTDTQYF
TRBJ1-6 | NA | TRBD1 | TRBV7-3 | TGTGCCAGCAGCTCGGGGACAGAGAGATCACCCCTCCACTTT | CASSSGTERSPLHF
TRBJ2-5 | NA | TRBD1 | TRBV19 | TGTGCCAGTAGTATCACCTCCGGACAGGGGGGGGAGACCCAGTACTTC | CASSITSGQGGETQYF
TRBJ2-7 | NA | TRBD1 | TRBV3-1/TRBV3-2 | TGTGCCAGCAGCGTTGGACAGGCCTCCTACGAGCAGTACTTC | CASSVGQASYEQYF
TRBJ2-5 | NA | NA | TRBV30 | TGTGCCTGGAGTGCGAGGGGGTGGGAGACCCAGTACTTC | CAWSARGWETQYF
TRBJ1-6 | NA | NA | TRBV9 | TGTGCCAGCAGCTCAACCGGAGAACAGGGCGATTCACCCCTCCACTTT | CASSSTGEQGDSPLHF
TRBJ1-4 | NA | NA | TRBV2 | TGTGCCAGCAGTGTCCGGCCAGGGCCAAGGGAAAAACTGTTTTTT | CASSVRPGPREKLFF
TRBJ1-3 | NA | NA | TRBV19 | TGTGCCAGTACCACGAGCTCTGGAAACACCATATATTTT | CASTTSSGNTIYF
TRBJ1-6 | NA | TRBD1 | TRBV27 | TGTGCCAGCAGTTTTATGACAGGGGGCGATTCACCCCTCCACTTT | CASSFMTGGDSPLHF
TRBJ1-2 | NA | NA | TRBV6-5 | TGTGCCAGCAGTTACAGGGGAACCTATGGCTACACCTTC | CASSYRGTYGYTF
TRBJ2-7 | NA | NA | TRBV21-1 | TGTGCCAGCAGCAAAATCGCAGGGGGTGGCCCATCCTACGAGCAGTACTTC | CASSKIAGGGPSYEQYF
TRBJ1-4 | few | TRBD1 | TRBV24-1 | TGTGCCACCAGTGATCCCCGACAGGGGTCTAATGAAAAACTGTTTTTT | CATSDPRQGSNEKLFF
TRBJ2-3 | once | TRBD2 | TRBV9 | TGTGCCAGCAGCCCTCGATTAGCGGGGGGTACTTCAAGCACAGATACGCAGTATTTT | CASSPRLAGGTSSTDTQYF
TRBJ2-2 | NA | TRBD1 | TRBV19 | TGTGCCAGTAGTATAGTGGGACAGGGGGACGGCGGGGAGCTGTTTTTT | CASSIVGQGDGGELFF
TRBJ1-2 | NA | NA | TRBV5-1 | TGCGCCAGCAGCTTACGGACAGTCTCTAACTATGGCTACACCTTC | CASSLRTVSNYGYTF